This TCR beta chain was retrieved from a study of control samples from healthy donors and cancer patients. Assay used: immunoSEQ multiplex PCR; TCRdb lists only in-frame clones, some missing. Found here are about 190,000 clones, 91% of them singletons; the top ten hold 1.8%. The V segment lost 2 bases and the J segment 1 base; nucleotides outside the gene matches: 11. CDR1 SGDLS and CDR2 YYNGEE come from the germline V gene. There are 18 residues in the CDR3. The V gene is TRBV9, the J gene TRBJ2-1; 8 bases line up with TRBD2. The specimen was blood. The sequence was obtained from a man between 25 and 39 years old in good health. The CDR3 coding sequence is TGTGCCAGCAGCGTGGGAAGCGGGGGCCCAAATTCCTACAATGAGCAGTTCTTC. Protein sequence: CASSVGSGGPNSYNEQFF.